The entry that follows covers one T cell receptor (beta chain) sequence. Its target antigen remains unknown. Base qualities are not recorded, but no much larger clone differs from it by a single base. Distinct nucleotide sequences in the sample also encode this CDR3. The data derive from a study of blood T cell repertoires in COVID-19 (dated by TCRdb to the early 2020s). About the full investigation: For ImmuneRACE Cohort 3, a participant was defined as recovered based on two consecutive negative NP/OP PCR tests, clearance by a healthcare professional, or resolution of symptoms. The repertoires were made available in a free public database intended to serve as a resource for research on the immune response to SARS-CoV-2. Collaborator samples came from the United States, Italy and Spain and covered acute and convalescent phases of COVID-19. Where available, HLA class I and class II types were taken from metadata supplied by the sample provider and were not determined by assay-based typing. Deeply sampled blood TCRbeta repertoires from subjects exposed to, actively infected with, or recovered from COVID-19 were included in the dataset. The prospective study material was composed of cDNA or gDNA derived from T cells, B-cell-depleted T cells, or PBMCs. Nearly every sample came with metadata listing a de-identified subject ID, COVID-19 status, age in years and sex. Samples were obtained from the ongoing ImmuneRACE study (first 160 participants) and from roughly 1,300 subjects provided by 6 global collaborators.

Study-wide conclusions, independent of this receptor: How much clinical and demographic metadata was included differed by source and by participant, and the metadata was provided uncurated.

Participants in the prospective study were aged about 18 to 95 years, lived in 20 to 25 United States geographic areas, and enrolled through a virtual design. In the prospective study, cohorts were assigned on the basis of participant-reported clinical history obtained from a screening survey and a study questionnaire. Each participant in the prospective study had whole blood, serum and a nasopharyngeal or oropharyngeal swab collected by mobile phlebotomists. Participants in the prospective study had the option to provide additional blood draws and questionnaires over a 2-month period. Before DNA extraction, blood samples from the prospective study were shipped at room temperature or frozen. TCRbeta CDR3 regions were amplified from genomic DNA using the immunoSEQ Assay, a bias-controlled multiplex PCR. Turning to the authors' computational methods: Within the assay, amplification of reference gene primers was used to estimate how many nucleated cells each sample contained. Sequence reads were collapsed and filtered to measure the absolute abundance of every unique TCRbeta CDR3 rearrangement. For each sample, productive Simpson clonality was calculated as the square root of Simpson's diversity index over productive rearrangements. TCRdb holds this immuneACCESS table with in-frame rearrangements only. Some clones are missing; in checked studies, unresolved V genes explain under half, and the rest has no known cause. The V and J calls and clone size were taken over from that table, and D and trimming were inferred from the DNA. The sample has about 270,000 clones on record, approximately 90% of them singletons. 2% to 2.5% of the sample is taken by the ten largest.

V ends up 2 bases short and J 6 bases short, with an unmatched junction base count of 5. From a lookup of the germline V gene, CDR1 and CDR2 are SGHRS and YFSETQ. The CDR3 runs 14 residues from the cysteine to the phenylalanine. Only the CDR3 region is kept as DNA, spanning 42 bases read in frame from base 1. The chain is made from TRBV5-1 and TRBJ1-5, with TRBD1 identical over 7 junction bases. This TCR came from a woman in her sixties or seventies in a cohort exposed to, infected with or recovered from COVID-19 (not recorded which). The sequenced sample consisted of PBMCs or T cells enriched from blood (not recorded which). The bases are TGCGCCAGCAGCTTAGGGCAGGGGGGTCAGCCCCAGCATTTT. This codes for CASSLGQGGQPQHF.